This paragraph reports one T cell receptor (beta chain). Its antigen is still unknown. Trimming pared 8 bases from V and 0 bases from J, leaving 19 bases between. The CDR3 totals 17 residues. From germline, CDR1 is MGHRA and CDR2 YSYEKL. The data originate from a study of cytomegalovirus exposure and HLA in healthy donors. Study overall: In an early release, HLA-typed donors contributed approximately 82 million unique TCR sequences. Study findings and constraints: The presence/absence work took it that sequencing depth was about the same across donors. In the analysis, some V segments, TRBV6-2 and TRBV6-3 included, were excluded as indistinguishable.

PCR was performed using 60 Vbeta and 13 Jbeta primers. Original processing methods: As a later analysis found, there were 80 million or so unique TCR beta chains, of which around 9.9 million were shared. Sequenced by immunoSEQ multiplex PCR; TCRdb stores in-frame clones only, minus some. V and J calls plus clone size are reproduced from that table; the DNA served to infer D and trimming. Here the sample spans 85,000 to 90,000 clones, about 75% being singletons. This sequence was found in a man younger than 40 in good health and CMV-seropositive. The material sequenced was PBMCs. The chain has TRBV4-1 and TRBJ2-2, with a weak D call TRBD1 (5 bases). CDR3 sequence reads: CASSRDTGFANTGELFF. The DNA for the CDR3 is TGCGCCAGCTCCCGAGACACAGGATTCGCGAACACCGGGGAGCTGTTTTTT.